This T cell receptor (beta chain) was captured by sequencing in a study of blood T cell repertoires in COVID-19. On the study more broadly: The cDNA or gDNA used as material had been derived from T cells, B-cell-depleted T cells, or PBMCs.

The CDR3 length is 14 residues. V lost 0 bases, J lost 3 bases, and 7 bases lay in between. Germline CDR1 reads WNHNN; CDR2 reads SYGVQD (reference sequence). The assay was immunoSEQ multiplex PCR, and TCRdb's table has in-frame clones only and misses some. Counted here are about 180,000 clones, roughly 78% occurring once; the ten biggest clones make up around 7%. The TCR sequence derives from a man between 65 and 85 years old with active or convalescent COVID-19. The rearrangement links TRBV10-1 to TRBJ2-3; D is perhaps TRBD2 (6 bases). The source material was peripheral blood. CDR3 sequence (DNA): TGCGCCAGCAGTGAGTCGGGGGGAACAGATACGCAGTATTTT. This gives the protein CASSESGGTDTQYF.